A selection of T cell receptor beta chains follows, all from one sample in a study of blood T cell repertoires in COVID-19. Here immunoSEQ multiplex PCR was the method, and the copy in TCRdb shows in-frame clones only, minus some. The sample holds about half a million clones, 75% to 90% seen once. Material: PBMCs or T cells enriched from blood (not recorded which). All receptors come from a woman aged 55-69 years who had recovered from COVID-19. CDR3s include the opening cysteine and the closing phenylalanine or tryptophan. A D gene is named only where the DNA matches it firmly. Some rows mark clone size as missing; the rest say once, few, many or name a class of expanded clone.

clone size	V gene	D gene	J gene	CDR3 DNA	CDR3 protein
.	TRBV5-4	.	TRBJ1-1	TGTGCCAGCACCTCTAGACAGGAACTGAACACTGAAGCTTTCTTT	CASTSRQELNTEAFF
.	TRBV7-2	.	TRBJ1-5	TGTGCCAGCAGCCCAGGCGGGGCCCTTAGCAATCAGCCCCAGCATTTT	CASSPGGALSNQPQHF
.	TRBV11-2	TRBD2	TRBJ2-2	TGTGCCAGCAGAGGGACTAGCGGGGGGCCGGACACCGGGGAGCTGTTTTTT	CASRGTSGGPDTGELFF
once	TRBV5-1	.	TRBJ2-6	TGCGCCAGCAGCTTGTCAGCCAACGTCCTGACTTTC	CASSLSANVLTF
few	TRBV13	TRBD1	TRBJ1-3	TGTGCCAGCAGTTCCTCTCTTCAGGGGGCAACTGGAAACACCATATATTTT	CASSSSLQGATGNTIYF
.	TRBV28	.	TRBJ2-5	TGTGCCAGCAGTTTTCTGGGGGGGGCGAAAGAGACCCAGTACTTC	CASSFLGGAKETQYF
.	TRBV2	.	TRBJ1-4	TGTGCCAGCAGGAGGGAGTATAATGAAAAACTGTTTTTT	CASRREYNEKLFF
.	TRBV20-1	.	TRBJ2-4	TGCAGCACCGAGAAAGAAAACATTCAGTACTTC	CSTEKENIQYF
.	TRBV30	.	TRBJ1-6	TGTGCCTGGAGTTCGGAGGGGTATTCACCCCTCCACTTT	CAWSSEGYSPLHF
.	TRBV4-1	.	TRBJ1-6	TGCGCCAGCAGCCAAGAGCCACAGACCTATAATTCACCCCTCCACTTT	CASSQEPQTYNSPLHF
.	TRBV5-6	TRBD1	TRBJ2-3	TGTGCCAGCACCGGACAGGGTCCAGATACGCAGTATTTT	CASTGQGPDTQYF
.	TRBV11-2	.	TRBJ1-2	TGTGCCAGCAACCCTAACGGCTACACCTTC	CASNPNGYTF
once	TRBV29-1	.	TRBJ1-1	TGCAGCGTTCAAGATAGGTTCATCGGGGACACTGAAGCTTTCTTT	CSVQDRFIGDTEAFF
.	TRBV4-1	TRBD2	TRBJ2-1	TGCGCCAGCAGCCAAGCGAGCGGGGGGGCCTTCCGGCAGTTCTTC	CASSQASGGAFRQFF
.	TRBV2	TRBD1	TRBJ1-5	TGTGCCAGCACCAGGGGGTCTGGTCAGCCCCAGCATTTT	CASTRGSGQPQHF
.	TRBV19	.	TRBJ1-4	TGTGCCAGTAGTATACCCGGGGAATGGGAAAAACTGTTTTTT	CASSIPGEWEKLFF
once	TRBV29-1	TRBD2	TRBJ2-3	TGCAGCGTTTTTCCGGGACTAGCGGGGATCACAGATACGCAGTATTTT	CSVFPGLAGITDTQYF
.	TRBV10-2	TRBD2	TRBJ2-1	TGCGCCAGCAGTGTGGGGCGGGGGGCCTACAATGAGCAGTTCTTC	CASSVGRGAYNEQFF
.	TRBV4-1	TRBD1	TRBJ2-1	TGCGCCAGCAGCCAACTTATGACAGGGGGCAGCTACAATGAGCAGTTCTTC	CASSQLMTGGSYNEQFF
.	TRBV5-1	.	TRBJ1-5	TGCGCCAGCAGCACGGGATTTAGCAATCAGCCCCAGCATTTT	CASSTGFSNQPQHF
.	TRBV29-1	.	TRBJ1-2	TGCAGCGTCCTAGACAGAAACTATGGCTACACCTTC	CSVLDRNYGYTF
few	TRBV14	.	TRBJ1-2	TGTGCCAGCAGCGAGATTAGCACCTATGGCTACACCTTC	CASSEISTYGYTF
.	TRBV14	.	TRBJ2-1	TGTGCCAGCAGCCCCTACCGGGGAAATGAGCAGTTCTTC	CASSPYRGNEQFF
.	TRBV15	TRBD2	TRBJ2-5	TGTGCCACCAGCAGAGGGACTAGCGCGGTGCAAGAGACCCAGTACTTC	CATSRGTSAVQETQYF
.	TRBV5-5	TRBD1	TRBJ1-6	TGTGCCAGCAGCTTCCCGACAGGGAAGGGTTCACCCCTCCACTTT	CASSFPTGKGSPLHF
.	TRBV6-5	TRBD1	TRBJ1-2	TGTGCCAGCAGTCCGGGACAGGGGTTAAAAGGCTACACCTTC	CASSPGQGLKGYTF
.	TRBV12-5	.	TRBJ1-6	TGTGCTAGTGGTTTGGTATCGGACACCGGCTCCTATAATTCACCCCTCCACTTT	CASGLVSDTGSYNSPLHF
once	TRBV6-5	.	TRBJ1-5	TGTGCCAGCAGTACCACAGGGAGCAATCAGCCCCAGCATTTT	CASSTTGSNQPQHF
few	TRBV18	.	TRBJ1-1	TGTGCCAGCTCACCAACAGCGAACACTGAAGCTTTCTTT	CASSPTANTEAFF
.	TRBV7-9	.	TRBJ1-1	TGTGCCAGCAGCTCACAGGGCATGAACACTGAAGCTTTCTTT	CASSSQGMNTEAFF
.	TRBV15	.	TRBJ2-3	TGTGCCACCAGCAGAGTCAGAACAGGGTCCACAGATACGCAGTATTTT	CATSRVRTGSTDTQYF
once	TRBV6-5	TRBD1	TRBJ1-4	TGTGCCACCGACAGGGGCGCAACTAATGAAAAACTGTTTTTT	CATDRGATNEKLFF
.	TRBV6-2/TRBV6-3	TRBD1	TRBJ1-3	TGTGCCAGCAGTCTCCAGGGGGCTGGAAACACCATATATTTT	CASSLQGAGNTIYF